Listed here are 27 T cell receptor beta chains from one sample, sequenced in a study of T-cell memory formation after mild COVID-19. TCRdb re-called the 5' RACE reads through MiXCR, storing one row per CDR3 protein. The table records 190,000 or so distinct CDR3 sequences, around 30% of them present only once. Source material: PBMCs or a T cell subset sorted from them (not recorded which). The source of these receptors is an adult woman who had mild COVID-19 (a few samples of this study predate the infection). Cell type and time point are not known.

The rearrangement links TRBV5-1 to TRBJ2-3; 7 bases fit TRBD2. Trimming at V came to 3 bases and at J to 2 bases, leaving 3 bases not matched to a gene. Per germline, CDR1 SGHRS and CDR2 YFSETQ. The CDR3 is made up of 14 amino acids. In DNA, the CDR3 is TGCGCCAGCAGCTCGGGAGGATACACAGATACGCAGTATTTT. It yields the protein CASSSGGYTDTQYF.

This clonotype has only a few counts. J is TRBJ2-2 and V is TRBV12-3 or TRBV12-4; TRBD2 is a possible D gene (5 bases). Trimming took 9 bases from V and 4 from J, leaving 9 bases between them. This CDR3 spans 12 amino acids. The CDR3 protein is CAREAVTGELFF. The CDR3, as DNA: TGTGCCAGGGAGGCTGTCACCGGGGAGCTGTTTTTT.

This clonotype showed up many times. The V gene is TRBV5-1, the J gene TRBJ2-1; D is uncertain. The CDR3 consists of 14 residues. V was cut by 0 bases and J by 8 bases, with 12 bases left in between. Germline V gene sequence: CDR1 SGHRS, CDR2 YFSETQ. CDR3 nucleotide sequence: TGCGCCAGCAGCTTGGTTGGTGAATCGGATGAGCAGTTCTTC. Translating gives CASSLVGESDEQFF.

This chain joins TRBV4-2 and TRBJ1-2, with D unresolved. V lost 0 bases and J 3 bases, leaving 11 bases between the germline ends. The germline V gene encodes CDR1 LGHNA and CDR2 YNFKEQ. The CDR3 covers 15 residues. Here the CDR3 DNA reads TGTGCCAGCAGCCAAGACCAGCTAACAGACTATGGCTACACCTTC. Translated, it gives CASSQDQLTDYGYTF.

The chain is built from TRBV11-2 and TRBJ1-2; a weak D match, TRBD1 (5 bases). This CDR3 contains 15 residues. The germline gives CDR1 SGHAT, CDR2 FQNNGV. V was clipped by 0 bases and J by 4 bases, with 12 bases between them. CDR3: CASSLDRGASYGYTF. In DNA, the CDR3 is TGTGCCAGCAGCTTAGATCGAGGGGCGAGCTATGGCTACACCTTC.

This clonotype showed up just a few times. The rearrangement links TRBV6-5 to TRBJ2-1; possible D gene TRBD2, 5 bases. The CDR3 consists of 13 residues. Germline V gene sequence: CDR1 MNHEY, CDR2 SVGAGI. V was cut by 5 bases and J by 15 bases, with 20 bases left in between. CDR3 in amino acids: CASSTNARTGRFF. CDR3 nucleotides: TGTGCCAGCAGTACCAATGCCCGGACTGGGAGGTTCTTC.

The chain combines TRBV2 with TRBJ1-1; D is ambiguous. The CDR3 covers 10 residues. Trimming removed 7 bases at V and 11 bases at J, with 11 bases between. CDR1 is SNHLY, CDR2 FYNNEI, per germline. This CDR3 is CASIIPKAFF. The DNA of the CDR3 is TGTGCCAGCATCATCCCGAAGGCTTTCTTT.

In its sample, this clonotype was seen a few times. V usage is TRBV12-3 or TRBV12-4 and J usage is TRBJ2-7; 9 bases are a match to TRBD1. The CDR3 has 13 residues. Trimming cost V 7 bases and J 5 bases; bases outside gene matches: 6. The DNA for the CDR3 is TGTGCCAGCATTAGGACAGGGGAGGACGAGCAGTACTTC. It specifies CASIRTGEDEQYF.

This clonotype was observed a few times. CDR3 DNA: TGTGCCAGCAGCTTCTCGGCTGCAACTAATGAAAAACTGTTTTTT. Translated: CASSFSAATNEKLFF. This rearrangement joins TRBV7-9 to TRBJ1-4; D call uncertain. Trimming pared 3 bases from V and 0 bases from J, leaving 8 bases between. Germline V gene lookup returns CDR1 SEHNR and CDR2 FQNEAQ (reference sequence). CDR3 length: 15 amino acids.

This clonotype turned up a few times. The chain has TRBV19 and TRBJ1-5; the D is unclear. This CDR3 is 15 amino acids long. Trimming shortened V by 5 bases and J by 4 bases, and 15 bases separated the two germline ends. Germline V gene data show CDR1 as LNHDA and CDR2 as SQIVND (reference sequence). The CDR3 spells CASSPTGKPNQPQHF. CDR3 nucleotide sequence: TGTGCCAGTAGTCCGACGGGGAAGCCTAATCAGCCCCAGCATTTT.

This clonotype showed up just a few times. V usage is TRBV25-1 and J usage is TRBJ2-7; 7 positions agree with TRBD1. Germline V gives CDR1 MGHDK, CDR2 SYGVNS. CDR3 length equals 17 residues. The V segment lost 1 base and the J segment 0 bases; nucleotides outside the gene matches: 9. Written as DNA, the CDR3 is TGTGCCAGCAGTGAATCGGGTGGGGCAGGGGGCTCCTACGAGCAGTACTTC. It specifies CASSESGGAGGSYEQYF.

V is TRBV7-9 and J is TRBJ2-1; the match to TRBD2 covers 7 bases. This CDR3 comprises 14 residues. In germline, CDR1 is SEHNR, CDR2 FQNEAQ (reference sequence). V shed 6 bases, J shed 6 bases, and the junction held 8 bases outside the gene matches. CDR3 sequence: CASRRRERSNEQFF. The CDR3 nucleotides are TGTGCCAGCAGGAGGCGGGAGAGGAGCAATGAGCAGTTCTTC.

This chain links TRBV4-3 with TRBJ1-2; 8 bases agree with TRBD1. Germline loops: CDR1 LGHNA, CDR2 YSLEER. The CDR3 is 15 amino acids. V dropped 4 bases and J dropped 4; count of bases not matched to a gene: 8. The chain's CDR3 is CASSPAGTGVYGYTF. The CDR3, as DNA: TGCGCCAGCAGCCCCGCCGGGACAGGAGTCTATGGCTACACCTTC.

This clonotype was picked up many times. The chain has TRBV6-5 and TRBJ2-1, with D perhaps matching TRBD2 (5 bases). The germline V gene has CDR1 MNHEY and CDR2 SVGAGI. CDR3 size: 14 residues. V was cut by 2 bases and J by 9 bases, with 14 bases left in between. CDR3 region: CASSYPTRYGEQFF. The CDR3 DNA reads TGTGCCAGCAGTTACCCTACTAGGTACGGTGAGCAGTTCTTC.

The chain uses TRBV24-1 and TRBJ2-2, with unresolved D. Trimming took off 3 bases at V and 4 bases at J, with 5 bases between the two ends. Germline V gene lookup returns CDR1 KGHDR and CDR2 SFDVKD. The length of the CDR3 is 13 residues. CDR3 DNA: TGTGCCACCAGTGATGTCCTCACCGGGGAGCTGTTTTTT. Its protein is CATSDVLTGELFF.

Written as DNA, the CDR3 is TGTGCCAGTAGCTTGGACAGGGGGCTTTCAGGCAATCAGCCCCAGCATTTT. Translation gives CASSLDRGLSGNQPQHF. The rearrangement uses TRBV19 and TRBJ1-5, with TRBD1 identical over 11 bases. The germline gives CDR1 LNHDA, CDR2 SQIVND (reference sequence). Trimming removed 6 bases from V and 2 bases from J; junction bases left unmatched: 9. The CDR3 loop spans 17 amino acids.

Only a few counts were recorded for this clonotype. The V gene is TRBV12-3 or TRBV12-4, the J gene TRBJ2-1, with D perhaps TRBD2 (5 bases). This CDR3 contains 13 residues. The V and J ends lost 6 bases and 6 bases respectively, with 12 bases between them. The CDR3 loop is CASSYGLSNEQFF. CDR3 DNA sequence: TGTGCCAGCAGCTACGGACTGTCCAATGAGCAGTTCTTC.

The rearrangement links TRBV20-1 to TRBJ2-2; D remains unclear. The V end lost 5 bases, the J end lost 0 bases, and 10 bases lay between the germline ends. This CDR3 is built from 14 residues. Germline CDR1 is DFQATT and CDR2 is SNEGSKA (reference sequence). CDR3 residues: CSAYRPSNTGELFF. CDR3 DNA sequence: TGCAGTGCTTACCGGCCTTCGAACACCGGGGAGCTGTTTTTT.

Only a few counts were recorded for this clonotype. The gene calls are TRBV11-1 and TRBJ2-4; D might be TRBD1 (6 bases). The CDR3 totals 13 residues. The V and J ends lost 6 bases and 9 bases respectively, with 15 bases between them. Germline V gene data show CDR1 as SGHAT and CDR2 as FQDESV (reference sequence). CDR3 region: CASSRDTRLIQYF. In nucleotides, the CDR3 is TGTGCCAGCAGTCGGGACACGAGGCTCATTCAGTACTTC.

The V gene is TRBV18, the J gene TRBJ1-6; D is ambiguous. The V gene's germline CDR1 is KGHSH and CDR2 LQKENI. Trimming left V 4 bases short and J 6 bases short, with 10 bases between. CDR3 length equals 14 residues. CDR3: CASSQSGPNSPLHF. Here the CDR3 DNA reads TGTGCCAGCTCACAATCGGGCCCTAATTCACCCCTCCACTTT.

In its sample, this clonotype was seen a few times. V is TRBV30 and J is TRBJ2-1, with 9 bases matching TRBD2. The germline gives CDR1 GTSNPN, CDR2 SVGIG (reference sequence). The CDR3 is 14 residues long. V dropped 0 bases and J dropped 7; count of bases not matched to a gene: 4. In nucleotides, the CDR3 is TGTGCCTGGAGTGTTCGGGCGGGAGGGAATGAGCAGTTCTTC. This encodes CAWSVRAGGNEQFF. Drawing the rest from reference TRBV30 and TRBJ2-1, the complete variable domain is SQTIHQWPATLVQPVGSPLSLECTVEGTSNPNLYWYRQAAGRGLQLLFYSVGIGQISSEVPQNLSASRPQDRQFILSSKKLLLSDSGFYLCAWSVRAGGNEQFFGPGTRLTVL.

The chain combines TRBV5-4 with TRBJ1-2; D call uncertain. Germline assignment: CDR1 SGHNT and CDR2 YYREEE (reference sequence). Trimming shortened V by 4 bases and J by 4 bases, and 11 bases separated the two germline ends. CDR3 length: 13 residues. The CDR3 region has the DNA TGTGCCAGCAGCAAAGATGGACTCTATGGCTACACCTTC. Protein sequence: CASSKDGLYGYTF.

This clonotype was counted between two and nine times. This rearrangement joins TRBV4-3 to TRBJ2-7; D uncertain. Between the trimmed V and J ends, which lost 0 bases and 5 bases, there was a span of 5 bases. Per germline, CDR1 LGHNA and CDR2 YSLEER. The CDR3 spans 12 residues. CDR3 nucleotides: TGCGCCAGCAGCCAAGACGGCGACGAGCAGTACTTC. It specifies CASSQDGDEQYF.

The chain recombines TRBV4-1 with TRBJ2-1, with D perhaps TRBD1 (5 bases). Trimming cost V 6 bases and J 0 bases, with 12 bases left between them. The germline V gene has CDR1 MGHRA and CDR2 YSYEKL. The CDR3 is 15 residues long. CDR3 amino acids: CASRREDNSYNEQFF. CDR3 coding DNA: TGCGCCAGCAGGCGAGAGGACAACTCCTACAATGAGCAGTTCTTC.

The sample holds a few counts of this clonotype. The rearrangement uses TRBV10-2 and TRBJ1-6; 8 bases map to TRBD1. CDR1 is WSHSY and CDR2 is SAAADI in the germline V gene. The CDR3 loop spans 14 amino acids. Trimming cost V 10 bases and J 8 bases; bases outside gene matches: 10. This CDR3 is CAIKTGTGDSPLHF. The CDR3 DNA is TGCGCCATCAAAACAGGGACAGGTGATTCACCCCTCCACTTT.

J is TRBJ2-7 and V is TRBV2; no clear D. V was pared by 3 bases and J by 3 bases, with 3 bases between. The length of the CDR3 is 11 residues. The germline V gene has CDR1 SNHLY and CDR2 FYNNEI. CDR3 DNA sequence: TGTGCCAGCAGTGAGATCTACGAGCAGTACTTC. Its translation: CASSEIYEQYF.

A few counts support this clonotype. V usage is TRBV7-3 and J usage is TRBJ2-1; TRBD2 agrees at 10 bases. The length of the CDR3 is 16 residues. In germline, CDR1 is SGHTA, CDR2 FQGTGA. V lost 4 bases and J lost 1; bases outside the gene matches: 4. The CDR3 DNA reads as TGTGCCAGCAGCTCAACTAGCGGGGCTTCCTACAATGAGCAGTTCTTC. Its translation: CASSSTSGASYNEQFF.